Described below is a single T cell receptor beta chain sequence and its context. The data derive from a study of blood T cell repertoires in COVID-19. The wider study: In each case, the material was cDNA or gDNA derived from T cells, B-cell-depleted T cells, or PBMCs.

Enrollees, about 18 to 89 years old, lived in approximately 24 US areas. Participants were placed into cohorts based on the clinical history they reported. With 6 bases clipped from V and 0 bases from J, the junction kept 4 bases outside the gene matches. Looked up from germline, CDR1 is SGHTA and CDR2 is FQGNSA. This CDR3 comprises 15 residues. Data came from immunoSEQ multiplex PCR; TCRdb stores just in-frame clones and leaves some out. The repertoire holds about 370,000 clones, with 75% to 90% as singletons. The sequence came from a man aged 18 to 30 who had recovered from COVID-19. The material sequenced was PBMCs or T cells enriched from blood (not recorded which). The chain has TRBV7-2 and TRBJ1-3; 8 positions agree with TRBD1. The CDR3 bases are TGTGCCAGCAGTAACGACAGGGGCTCTGGAAACACCATATATTTT. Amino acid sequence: CASSNDRGSGNTIYF. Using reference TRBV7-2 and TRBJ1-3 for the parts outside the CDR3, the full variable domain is GAGVSQSPSNKVTEKGKDVELRCDPISGHTALYWYRQSLGQGLEFLIYFQGNSAPDKSGLPSDRFSAERTGGSVSTLTIQRTQQEDSAVYLCASSNDRGSGNTIYFGEGSWLTVV.